Below, one T cell receptor beta chain is given with its context. Its antigen is currently not known. Base quality data are lacking; no much larger clone is found one base away. From the germline V gene, CDR1 is MNHEY and CDR2 is SVGAGI. The CDR3 goes from the cysteine to the phenylalanine over 13 residues. The entry retains the CDR3 DNA only, 39 bases that are in frame from base 1. V is pruned by 5 bases and J by 8 bases, leaving 7 bases of the junction without a gene match. This sample was taken from a study of blood T cell repertoires in COVID-19 (dated by TCRdb to the early 2020s). In the study overall: Collaborator samples came from the United States, Italy and Spain and covered acute and convalescent phases of COVID-19. The repertoires were made available in a free public database intended to serve as a resource for research on the immune response to SARS-CoV-2. The dataset comprised deeply sampled blood TCRbeta repertoires from subjects exposed to, actively infected with, or recovered from COVID-19. The prospective study material was composed of cDNA or gDNA derived from T cells, B-cell-depleted T cells, or PBMCs. Nearly every sample came with metadata listing a de-identified subject ID, COVID-19 status, age in years and sex. Where available, HLA class I and class II types were obtained from metadata supplied by the sample provider rather than from assay-based typing. Samples were obtained from the ongoing ImmuneRACE study (first 160 participants) and from about 1,300 subjects provided by 6 global collaborators.

Beyond this particular receptor, the publication reports: The quantity of clinical and demographic metadata differed by source and by participant and was supplied without curation.

Collaborating institutions collected whole blood in K2EDTA tubes following their own protocols. Collaborator samples were shipped for TCRbeta analysis as frozen whole blood, isolated PBMCs, or DNA extracted from either sample type. TCRbeta CDR3 regions were amplified from genomic DNA by means of the immunoSEQ Assay, a bias-controlled multiplex PCR. As for the original processing: Within the assay, amplification of reference gene primers was used to estimate how many nucleated cells each sample contained. To quantify the absolute abundance of each unique TCRbeta CDR3 rearrangement, sequence reads were collapsed and filtered. Productive Simpson clonality was computed per sample as the square root of Simpson's diversity index over productive rearrangements. TCRdb holds this immuneACCESS table with in-frame rearrangements only. Some clones are missing; in checked studies, unresolved V genes explain under half, and the rest has no known cause. From that table come the V and J calls and clone size; the DNA was used to work out D and trimming. The sample table contains roughly 73,000 clones; only one count was recorded for approximately 90% of them. Roughly 2.7% of the sample lies in the top ten.

Sample: peripheral blood. Recombination joined TRBV6-5 with TRBJ1-1; the junction holds 8 bases that match TRBD1. The TCR comes from a man between 65 and 85 years old with active or convalescent COVID-19. The DNA reads TGTGCCAGCAGTCCAACCGGGGACAGGGAAGCTTTCTTT. Translation gives CASSPTGDREAFF.